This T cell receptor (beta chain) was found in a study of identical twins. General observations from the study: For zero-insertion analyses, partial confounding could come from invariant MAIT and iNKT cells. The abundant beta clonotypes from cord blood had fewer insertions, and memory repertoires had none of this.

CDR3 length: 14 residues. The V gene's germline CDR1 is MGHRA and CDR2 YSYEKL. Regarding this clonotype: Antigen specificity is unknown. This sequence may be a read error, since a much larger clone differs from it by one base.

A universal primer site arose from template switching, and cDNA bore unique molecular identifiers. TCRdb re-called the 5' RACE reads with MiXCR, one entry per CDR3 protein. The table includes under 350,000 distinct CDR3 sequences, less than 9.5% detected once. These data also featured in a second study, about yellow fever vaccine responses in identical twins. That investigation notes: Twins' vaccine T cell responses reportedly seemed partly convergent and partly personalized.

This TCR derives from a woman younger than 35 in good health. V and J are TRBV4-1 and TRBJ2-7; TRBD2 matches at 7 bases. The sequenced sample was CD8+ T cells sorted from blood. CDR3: CAGSRGLVEYEQYF. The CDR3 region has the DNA TGCGCCGGCAGCCGCGGACTAGTGGAGTACGAGCAGTACTTC.